These 5 T cell receptor beta chains came from one sample sequenced in a study of T cells in Graves' hyperthyroidism and ophthalmopathy. Regions amplified from RNA transcripts were the TCR beta CDR3 regions. First-round RT-PCR with HTBI primers amplified the TCR CDR3 region. One entry per CDR3 protein, called by TCRdb with MiXCR from the multiplex PCR reads. The sample lists hundreds of thousands of distinct CDR3 sequences, 15% to 20% occurring once. Source material: blood. Source of these receptors: a woman aged 30 to 39 with Graves' hyperthyroidism.

This chain joins TRBV6-1 and TRBJ2-7; 8 bases map to TRBD1. The V segment lost 6 bases and the J segment 1 base; nucleotides outside the gene matches: 5. This CDR3 comprises 14 residues. The germline CDR1 and CDR2 sequences are MNHNS and SASEGT. The CDR3 loop is CASRQTGVSYEQYF. CDR3 bases: TGTGCCAGCAGGCAGACAGGGGTGTCCTACGAGCAGTACTTC.

This clonotype was recorded only once. The chain recombines TRBV19 with TRBJ1-5, with TRBD1 as a possible D gene (5 bases). The CDR3 has 14 amino acids. V lost 5 bases and J 3 bases, leaving 11 bases between the germline ends. Germline CDR1 is LNHDA and CDR2 is SQIVND (reference sequence). The CDR3 coding sequence is TGTGCCAGTAGTGGGGAGGGGCACAATCAGCCCCAGCATTTT. Protein sequence: CASSGEGHNQPQHF.

This clonotype was recorded at least ten times. The chain couples TRBV2 to TRBJ1-4; tentative D call: TRBD1 (5 bases). Germline V lookup: CDR1 SNHLY, CDR2 FYNNEI. CDR3 length: 15 residues. The V end was cut by 3 bases, the J end by 7 bases, with 15 bases between. The DNA for the CDR3 is TGTGCCAGCAGTGATGTGGCAGGAGGGGTTGAAAAACTGTTTTTT. It codes for CASSDVAGGVEKLFF.

This clonotype was seen many times. The chain carries TRBV28 and TRBJ2-3; TRBD1 aligns across 9 bases. Germline assignment: CDR1 MDHEN and CDR2 SYDVKM. This CDR3 has 18 residues. V lost 6 bases to trimming and J lost 4 bases; unmatched junction nucleotides: 17. The CDR3 spells CASSYPLLDRGKADTQYF. The CDR3, as DNA: TGTGCCAGCAGCTACCCCCTACTCGACAGGGGGAAGGCAGATACGCAGTATTTT.

The J gene is TRBJ2-7, the V gene TRBV15, with TRBD1 matching 8 bases. The CDR3 contains 16 residues. The V and J ends lost 4 bases and 0 bases, in that order; junction bases with no gene match: 8. Per germline, CDR1 LNHNV and CDR2 YYDKDF (reference sequence). The CDR3 protein is CATSNWDRSSSYEQYF. In DNA form, the CDR3 reads TGTGCCACCAGCAACTGGGACAGGAGTAGCTCCTACGAGCAGTACTTC.